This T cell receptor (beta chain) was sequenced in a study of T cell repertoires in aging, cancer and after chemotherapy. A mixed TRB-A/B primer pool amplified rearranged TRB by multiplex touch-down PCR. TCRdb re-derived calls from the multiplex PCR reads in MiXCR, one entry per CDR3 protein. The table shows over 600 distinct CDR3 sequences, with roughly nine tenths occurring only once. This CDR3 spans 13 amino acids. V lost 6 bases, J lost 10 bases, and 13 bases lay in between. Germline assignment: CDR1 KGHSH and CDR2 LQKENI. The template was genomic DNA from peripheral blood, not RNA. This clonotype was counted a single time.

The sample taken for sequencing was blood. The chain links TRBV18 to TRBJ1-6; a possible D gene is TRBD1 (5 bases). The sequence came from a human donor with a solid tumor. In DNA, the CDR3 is TGTGCCAGCTCGACCAGGGACGGGTCACCCCTCCACTTT. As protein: CASSTRDGSPLHF.